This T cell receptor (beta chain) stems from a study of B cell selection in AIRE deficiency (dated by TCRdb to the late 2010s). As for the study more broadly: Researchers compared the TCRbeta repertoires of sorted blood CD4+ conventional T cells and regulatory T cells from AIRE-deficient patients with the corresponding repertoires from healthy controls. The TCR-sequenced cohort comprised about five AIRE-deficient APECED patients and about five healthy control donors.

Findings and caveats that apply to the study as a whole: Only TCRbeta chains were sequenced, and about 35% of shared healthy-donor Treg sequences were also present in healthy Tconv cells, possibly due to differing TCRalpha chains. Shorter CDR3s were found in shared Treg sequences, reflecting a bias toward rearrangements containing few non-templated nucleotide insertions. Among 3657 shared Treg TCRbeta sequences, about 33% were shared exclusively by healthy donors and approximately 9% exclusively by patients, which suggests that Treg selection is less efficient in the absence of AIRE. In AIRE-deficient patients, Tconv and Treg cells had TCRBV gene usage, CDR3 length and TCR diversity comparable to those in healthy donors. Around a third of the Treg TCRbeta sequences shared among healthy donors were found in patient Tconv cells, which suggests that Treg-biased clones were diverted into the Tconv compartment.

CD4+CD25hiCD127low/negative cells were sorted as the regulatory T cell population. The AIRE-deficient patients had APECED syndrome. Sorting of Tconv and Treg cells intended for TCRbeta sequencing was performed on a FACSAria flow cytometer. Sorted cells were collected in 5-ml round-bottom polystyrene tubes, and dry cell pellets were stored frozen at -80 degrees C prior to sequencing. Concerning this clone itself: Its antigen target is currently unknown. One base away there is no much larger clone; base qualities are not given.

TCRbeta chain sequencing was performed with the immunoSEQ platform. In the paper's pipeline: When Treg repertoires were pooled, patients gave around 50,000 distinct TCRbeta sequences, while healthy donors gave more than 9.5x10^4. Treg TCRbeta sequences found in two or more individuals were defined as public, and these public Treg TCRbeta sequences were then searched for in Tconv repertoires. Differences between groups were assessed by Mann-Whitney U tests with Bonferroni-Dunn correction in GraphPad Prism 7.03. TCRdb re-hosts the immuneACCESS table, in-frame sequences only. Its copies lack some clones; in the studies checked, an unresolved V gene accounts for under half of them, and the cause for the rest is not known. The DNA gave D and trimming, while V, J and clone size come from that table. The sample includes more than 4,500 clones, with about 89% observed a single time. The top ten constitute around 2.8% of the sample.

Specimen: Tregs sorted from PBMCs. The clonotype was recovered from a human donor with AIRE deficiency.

The CDR3 has the sequence CASRGNSYEQYF. The base sequence is TGTGCCAGCAGGGGAAATTCTTACGAGCAGTACTTC. The V and J genes are TRBV6-9 and TRBJ2-7; no D gene call is confident. The CDR3 covers 12 residues, taking in both the cysteine and the phenylalanine. CDR3 DNA is the only sequence kept; it has 36 bases, read in frame from the first base. As encoded in the germline V gene, CDR1 is MNHGY while CDR2 is SVAAGI. Trimming costs V 6 bases and J 4 bases, and their ends lie 10 bases apart.